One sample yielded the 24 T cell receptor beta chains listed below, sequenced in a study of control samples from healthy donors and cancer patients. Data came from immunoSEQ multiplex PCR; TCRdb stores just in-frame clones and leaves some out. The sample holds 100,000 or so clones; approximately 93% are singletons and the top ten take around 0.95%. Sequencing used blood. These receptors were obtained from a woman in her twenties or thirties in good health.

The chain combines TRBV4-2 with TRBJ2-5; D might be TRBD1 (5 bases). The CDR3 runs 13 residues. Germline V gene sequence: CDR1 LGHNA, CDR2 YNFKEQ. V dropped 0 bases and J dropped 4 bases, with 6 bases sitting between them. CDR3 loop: CASSQEGPETQYF. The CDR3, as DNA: TGTGCCAGCAGCCAAGAGGGGCCAGAGACCCAGTACTTC.

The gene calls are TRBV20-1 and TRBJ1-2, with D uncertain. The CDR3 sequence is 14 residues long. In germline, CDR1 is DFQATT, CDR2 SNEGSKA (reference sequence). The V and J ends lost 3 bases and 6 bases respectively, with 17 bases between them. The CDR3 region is CSASKSGGLHGYTF. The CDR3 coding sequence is TGCAGTGCTAGTAAATCGGGCGGCCTACATGGCTACACCTTC.

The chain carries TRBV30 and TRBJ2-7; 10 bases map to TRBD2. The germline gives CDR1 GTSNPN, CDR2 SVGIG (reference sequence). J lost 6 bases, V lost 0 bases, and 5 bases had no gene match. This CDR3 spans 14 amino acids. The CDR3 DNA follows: TGTGCCTGGAGTGTCGCTAGCGGGAGCGCCGAGCAGTACTTC. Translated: CAWSVASGSAEQYF. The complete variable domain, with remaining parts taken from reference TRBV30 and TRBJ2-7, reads SQTIHQWPATLVQPVGSPLSLECTVEGTSNPNLYWYRQAAGRGLQLLFYSVGIGQISSEVPQNLSASRPQDRQFILSSKKLLLSDSGFYLCAWSVASGSAEQYFGPGTRLTVT.

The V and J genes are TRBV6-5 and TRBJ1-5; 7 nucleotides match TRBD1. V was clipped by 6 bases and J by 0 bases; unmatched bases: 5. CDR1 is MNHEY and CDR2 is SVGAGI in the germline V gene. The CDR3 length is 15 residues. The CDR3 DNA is TGTGCCAGCAGCAGAAACAGGGGTAGCAATCAGCCCCAGCATTTT. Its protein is CASSRNRGSNQPQHF.

The CDR3 nucleotides are TGTGCCAGCAGTTACTCGATCGGGGGCGTGAACACTGAAGCTTTCTTT. Amino acid sequence: CASSYSIGGVNTEAFF. The chain uses TRBV6-2 or TRBV6-3 and TRBJ1-1; D perhaps matches TRBD1 (6 bases). The V and J ends lost 0 bases and 0 bases respectively, with 11 bases between them. CDR1 is MNHEY and CDR2 is SVGEGT in the germline V gene. The CDR3 has 16 amino acids.

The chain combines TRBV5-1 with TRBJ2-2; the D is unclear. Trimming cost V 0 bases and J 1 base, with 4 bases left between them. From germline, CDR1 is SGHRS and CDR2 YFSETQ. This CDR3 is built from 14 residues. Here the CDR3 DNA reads TGCGCCAGCAGCTTGGGTGGGAACACCGGGGAGCTGTTTTTT. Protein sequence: CASSLGGNTGELFF.

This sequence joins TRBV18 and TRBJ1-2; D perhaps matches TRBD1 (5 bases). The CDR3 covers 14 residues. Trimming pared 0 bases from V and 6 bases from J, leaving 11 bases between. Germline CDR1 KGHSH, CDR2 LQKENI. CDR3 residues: CASSPPGRGNGYTF. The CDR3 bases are TGTGCCAGCTCACCACCCGGTCGGGGGAATGGCTACACCTTC.

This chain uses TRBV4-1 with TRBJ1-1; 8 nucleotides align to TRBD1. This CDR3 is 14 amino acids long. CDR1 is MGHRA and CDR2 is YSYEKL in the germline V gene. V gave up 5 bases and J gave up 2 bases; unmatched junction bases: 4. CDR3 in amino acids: CASSKTGGNTEAFF. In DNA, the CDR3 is TGCGCCAGCAGCAAAACAGGGGGTAACACTGAAGCTTTCTTT.

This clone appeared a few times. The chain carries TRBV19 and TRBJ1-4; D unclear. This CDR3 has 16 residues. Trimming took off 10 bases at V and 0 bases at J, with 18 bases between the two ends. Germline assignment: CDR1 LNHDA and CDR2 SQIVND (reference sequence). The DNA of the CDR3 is TGTGCCACCACTGCGGTAGGAAGAGCAACTAATGAAAAACTGTTTTTT. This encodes CATTAVGRATNEKLFF.

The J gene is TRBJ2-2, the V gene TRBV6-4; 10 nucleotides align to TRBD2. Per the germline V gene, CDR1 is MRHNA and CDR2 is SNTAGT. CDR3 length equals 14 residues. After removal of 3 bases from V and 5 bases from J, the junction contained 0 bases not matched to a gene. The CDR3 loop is CASSELAGTGELFF. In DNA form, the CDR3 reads TGTGCCAGCAGTGAACTAGCGGGGACCGGGGAGCTGTTTTTT.

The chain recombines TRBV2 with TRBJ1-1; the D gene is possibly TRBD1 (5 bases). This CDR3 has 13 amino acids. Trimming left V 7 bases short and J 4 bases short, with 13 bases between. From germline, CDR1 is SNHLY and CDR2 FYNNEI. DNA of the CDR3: TGTGCCAGCACTCTAACAGGACTCACTGAAGCTTTCTTT. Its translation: CASTLTGLTEAFF.

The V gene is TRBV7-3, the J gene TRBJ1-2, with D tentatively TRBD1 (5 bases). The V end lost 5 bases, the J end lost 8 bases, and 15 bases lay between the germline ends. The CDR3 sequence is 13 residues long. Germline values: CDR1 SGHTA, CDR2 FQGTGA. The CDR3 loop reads CASSPGPRYGYTF. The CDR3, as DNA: TGTGCCAGCAGCCCGGGACCCCGTTACGGCTACACCTTC.

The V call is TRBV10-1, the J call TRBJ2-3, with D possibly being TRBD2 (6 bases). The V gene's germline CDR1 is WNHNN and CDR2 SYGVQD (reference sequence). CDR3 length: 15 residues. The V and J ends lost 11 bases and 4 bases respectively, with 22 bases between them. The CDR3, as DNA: TGCGCCTACCCCCGGCGAGGGGAGGCCCCAGATACGCAGTATTTT. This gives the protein CAYPRRGEAPDTQYF.

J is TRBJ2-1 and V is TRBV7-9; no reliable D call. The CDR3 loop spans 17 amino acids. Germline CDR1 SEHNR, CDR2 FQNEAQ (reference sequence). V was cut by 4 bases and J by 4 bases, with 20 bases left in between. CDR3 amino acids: CASSSSKVTENYNEQFF. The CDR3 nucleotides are TGTGCCAGCAGCTCTTCCAAGGTTACGGAAAATTACAATGAGCAGTTCTTC.

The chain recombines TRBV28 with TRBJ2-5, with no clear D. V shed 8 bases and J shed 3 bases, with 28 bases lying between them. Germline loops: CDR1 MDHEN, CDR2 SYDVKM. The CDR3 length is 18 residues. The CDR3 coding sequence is TGTGCCAGCCGGACGGCCCCAAATGAAAAGAAAGTTAAAGAGACCCAGTACTTC. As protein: CASRTAPNEKKVKETQYF.

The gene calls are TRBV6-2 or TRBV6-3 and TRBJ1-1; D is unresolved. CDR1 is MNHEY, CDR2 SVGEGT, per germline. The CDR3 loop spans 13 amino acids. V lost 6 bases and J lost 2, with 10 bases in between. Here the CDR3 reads CASSYGRNTEAFF. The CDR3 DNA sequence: TGTGCCAGCAGCTATGGACGCAACACTGAAGCTTTCTTT.

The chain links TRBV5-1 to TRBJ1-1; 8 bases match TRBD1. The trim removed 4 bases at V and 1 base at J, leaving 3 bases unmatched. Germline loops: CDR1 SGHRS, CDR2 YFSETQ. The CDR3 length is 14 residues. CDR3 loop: CASSLGTGNTEAFF. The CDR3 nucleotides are TGCGCCAGCAGCCTCGGGACAGGGAACACTGAAGCTTTCTTT.

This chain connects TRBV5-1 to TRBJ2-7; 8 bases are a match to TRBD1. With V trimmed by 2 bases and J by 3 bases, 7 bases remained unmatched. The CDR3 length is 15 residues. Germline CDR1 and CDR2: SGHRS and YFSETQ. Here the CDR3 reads CASSFGDRPFYEQYF. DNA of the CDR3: TGCGCCAGCAGCTTTGGGGACAGGCCTTTCTACGAGCAGTACTTC.

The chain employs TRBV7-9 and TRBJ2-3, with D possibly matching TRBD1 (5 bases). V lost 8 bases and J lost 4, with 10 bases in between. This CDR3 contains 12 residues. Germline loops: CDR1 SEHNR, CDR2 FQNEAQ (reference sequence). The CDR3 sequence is CASGQGSDTQYF. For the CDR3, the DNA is TGTGCCAGCGGCCAGGGATCAGATACGCAGTATTTT. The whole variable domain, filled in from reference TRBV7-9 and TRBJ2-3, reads DTGVSQNPRHKITKRGQNVTFRCDPISEHNRLYWYRQTLGQGPEFLTYFQNEAQLEKSRLLSDRFSAERPKGSFSTLEIQRTEQGDSAMYLCASGQGSDTQYFGPGTRLTVL.

As DNA, the CDR3 is TGTGCCAGCAGCCTGGGGAACACTGAAGCTTTCTTT. As protein: CASSLGNTEAFF. V gene TRBV2 combines with J gene TRBJ1-1; D is unclear. The CDR3 loop spans 12 amino acids. Germline-derived CDR1 and CDR2 are SNHLY and FYNNEI. Trimming shortened V by 6 bases and J by 1 base, and 6 bases separated the two germline ends.

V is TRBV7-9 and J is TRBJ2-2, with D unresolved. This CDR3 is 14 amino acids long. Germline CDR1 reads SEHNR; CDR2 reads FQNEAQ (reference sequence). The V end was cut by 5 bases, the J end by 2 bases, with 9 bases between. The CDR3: CASSPHSNTGELFF. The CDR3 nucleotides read TGTGCCAGCAGCCCCCACAGTAACACCGGGGAGCTGTTTTTT.

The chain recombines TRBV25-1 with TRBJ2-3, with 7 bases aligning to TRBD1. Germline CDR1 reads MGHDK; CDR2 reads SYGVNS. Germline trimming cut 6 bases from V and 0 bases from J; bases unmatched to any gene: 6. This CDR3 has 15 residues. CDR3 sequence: CASRMTGRSTDTQYF. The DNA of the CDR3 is TGTGCCAGCAGGATGACAGGGAGAAGCACAGATACGCAGTATTTT.

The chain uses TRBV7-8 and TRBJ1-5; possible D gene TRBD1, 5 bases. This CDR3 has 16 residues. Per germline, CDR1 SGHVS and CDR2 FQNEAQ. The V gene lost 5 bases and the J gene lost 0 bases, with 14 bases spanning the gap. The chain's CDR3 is CASSLRDPNSNQPQHF. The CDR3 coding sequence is TGTGCCAGCAGCCTCCGGGACCCAAATAGCAATCAGCCCCAGCATTTT.

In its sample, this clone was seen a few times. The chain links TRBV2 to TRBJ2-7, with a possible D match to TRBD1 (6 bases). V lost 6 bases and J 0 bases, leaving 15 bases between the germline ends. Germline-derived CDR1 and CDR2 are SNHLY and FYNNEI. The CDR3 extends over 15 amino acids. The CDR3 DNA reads TGTGCCAGCAGGCTTAGGACAGCCGTCTCCTACGAGCAGTACTTC. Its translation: CASRLRTAVSYEQYF.